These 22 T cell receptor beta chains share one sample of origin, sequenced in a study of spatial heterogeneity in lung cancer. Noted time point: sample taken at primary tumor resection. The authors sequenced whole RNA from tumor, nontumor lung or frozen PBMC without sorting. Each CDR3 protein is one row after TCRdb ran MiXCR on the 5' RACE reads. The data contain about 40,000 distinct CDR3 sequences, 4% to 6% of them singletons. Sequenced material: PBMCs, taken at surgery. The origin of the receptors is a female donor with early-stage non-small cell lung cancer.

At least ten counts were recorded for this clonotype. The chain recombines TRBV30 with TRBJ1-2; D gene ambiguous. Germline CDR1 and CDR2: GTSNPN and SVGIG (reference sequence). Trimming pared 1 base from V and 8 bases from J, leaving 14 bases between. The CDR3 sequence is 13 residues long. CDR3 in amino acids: CAWSEGGILGYTF. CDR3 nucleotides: TGTGCCTGGAGTGAGGGCGGAATTCTGGGCTACACCTTC.

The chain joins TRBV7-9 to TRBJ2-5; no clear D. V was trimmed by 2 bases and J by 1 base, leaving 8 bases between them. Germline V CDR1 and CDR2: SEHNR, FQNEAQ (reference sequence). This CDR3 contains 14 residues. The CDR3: CASSLSPVQETQYF. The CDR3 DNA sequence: TGTGCCAGCAGCTTATCGCCGGTCCAAGAGACCCAGTACTTC.

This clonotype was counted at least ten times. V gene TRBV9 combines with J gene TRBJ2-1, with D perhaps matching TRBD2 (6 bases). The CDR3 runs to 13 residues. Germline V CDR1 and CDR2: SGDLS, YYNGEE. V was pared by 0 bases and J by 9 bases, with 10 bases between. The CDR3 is CASSVEWRGEQFF. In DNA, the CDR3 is TGTGCCAGCAGCGTAGAGTGGAGGGGTGAGCAGTTCTTC.

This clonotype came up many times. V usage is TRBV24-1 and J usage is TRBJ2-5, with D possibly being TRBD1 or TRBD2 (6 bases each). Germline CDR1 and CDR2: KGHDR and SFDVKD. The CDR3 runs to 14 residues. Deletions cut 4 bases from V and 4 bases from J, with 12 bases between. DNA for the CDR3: TGTGCCACCAGTGACACCCGGGGGCGAGAGACCCAGTACTTC. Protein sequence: CATSDTRGRETQYF.

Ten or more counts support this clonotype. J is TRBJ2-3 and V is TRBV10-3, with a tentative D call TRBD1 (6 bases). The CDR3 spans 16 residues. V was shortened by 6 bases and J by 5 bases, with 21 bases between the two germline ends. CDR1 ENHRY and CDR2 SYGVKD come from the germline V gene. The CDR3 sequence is CAISPGTGKAGDTQYF. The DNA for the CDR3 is TGTGCCATCAGCCCAGGTACAGGGAAGGCGGGAGATACGCAGTATTTT.

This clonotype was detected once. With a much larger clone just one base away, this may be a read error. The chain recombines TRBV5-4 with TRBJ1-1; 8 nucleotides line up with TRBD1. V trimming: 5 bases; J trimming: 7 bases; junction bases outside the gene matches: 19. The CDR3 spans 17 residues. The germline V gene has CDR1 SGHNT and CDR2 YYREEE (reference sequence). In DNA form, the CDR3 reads TGTGCCAGCAGTCCTCTACTCCGGAACAGGGGGAGGAGTGAAGCTTTCTTT. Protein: CASSPLLRNRGRSEAFF.

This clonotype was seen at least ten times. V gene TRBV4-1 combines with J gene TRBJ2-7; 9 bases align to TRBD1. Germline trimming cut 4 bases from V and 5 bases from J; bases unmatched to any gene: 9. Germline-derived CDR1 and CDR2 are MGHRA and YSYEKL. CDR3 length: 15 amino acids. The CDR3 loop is CASSRRQGVWDEQYF. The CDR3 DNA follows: TGCGCCAGCAGCCGTAGACAGGGGGTATGGGACGAGCAGTACTTC.

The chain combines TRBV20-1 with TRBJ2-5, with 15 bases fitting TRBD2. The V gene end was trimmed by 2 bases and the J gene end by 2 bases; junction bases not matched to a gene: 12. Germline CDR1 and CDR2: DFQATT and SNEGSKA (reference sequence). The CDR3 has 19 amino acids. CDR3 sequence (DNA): TGCAGTGCTAGACCCGATCGGGGGACTAGCGGGGGGAGGCAAGAGACCCAGTACTTC. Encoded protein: CSARPDRGTSGGRQETQYF.

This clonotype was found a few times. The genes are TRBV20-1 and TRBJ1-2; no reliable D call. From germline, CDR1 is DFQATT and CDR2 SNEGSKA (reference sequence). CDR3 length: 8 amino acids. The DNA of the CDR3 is TGCAGGCATGCGGGCTACACCTTC. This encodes CRHAGYTF.

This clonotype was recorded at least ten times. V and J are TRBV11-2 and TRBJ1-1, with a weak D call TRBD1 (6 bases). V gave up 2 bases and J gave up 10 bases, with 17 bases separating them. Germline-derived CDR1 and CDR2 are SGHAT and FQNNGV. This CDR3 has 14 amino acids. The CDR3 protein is CASSLQGKGRRAFF. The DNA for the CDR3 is TGTGCCAGCAGCTTACAGGGGAAAGGCCGTAGAGCTTTCTTT.

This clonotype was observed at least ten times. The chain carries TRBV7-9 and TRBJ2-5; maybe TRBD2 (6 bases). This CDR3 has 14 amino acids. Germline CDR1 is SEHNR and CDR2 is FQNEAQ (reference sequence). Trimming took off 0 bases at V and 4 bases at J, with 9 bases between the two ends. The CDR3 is CASSLAGGLETQYF. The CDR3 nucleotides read TGTGCCAGCAGCTTAGCCGGGGGTCTAGAGACCCAGTACTTC.

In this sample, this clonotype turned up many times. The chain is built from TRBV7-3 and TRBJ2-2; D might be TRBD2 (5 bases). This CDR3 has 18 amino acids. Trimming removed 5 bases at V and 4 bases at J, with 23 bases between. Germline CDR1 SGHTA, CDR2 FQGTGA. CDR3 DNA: TGTGCCAGCAGCCCCTCCCGGGCCGCCCTTGAGGGCACCGGGGAGCTGTTTTTT. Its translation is CASSPSRAALEGTGELFF.

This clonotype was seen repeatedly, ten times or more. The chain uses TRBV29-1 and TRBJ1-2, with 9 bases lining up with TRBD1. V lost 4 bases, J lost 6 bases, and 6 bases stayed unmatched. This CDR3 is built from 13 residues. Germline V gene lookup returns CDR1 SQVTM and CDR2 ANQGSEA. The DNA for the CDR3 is TGCAGCGTTGTGGGGCGACAGGGGGATGGCTACACCTTC. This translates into CSVVGRQGDGYTF. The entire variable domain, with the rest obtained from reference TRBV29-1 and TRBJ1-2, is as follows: SAVISQKPSRDICQRGTSLTIQCQVDSQVTMMFWYRQQPGQSLTLIATANQGSEATYESGFVIDKFPISRPNLTFSTLTVSNMSPEDSSIYLCSVVGRQGDGYTFGSGTRLTVV.

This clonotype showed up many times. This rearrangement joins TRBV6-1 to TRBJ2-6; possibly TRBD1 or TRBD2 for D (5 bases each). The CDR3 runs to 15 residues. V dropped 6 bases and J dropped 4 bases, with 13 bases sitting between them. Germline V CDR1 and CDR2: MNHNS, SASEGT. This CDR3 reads CASSHRTGGANVLTF. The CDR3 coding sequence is TGTGCCAGCAGCCACAGGACGGGGGGGGCCAACGTCCTGACTTTC.

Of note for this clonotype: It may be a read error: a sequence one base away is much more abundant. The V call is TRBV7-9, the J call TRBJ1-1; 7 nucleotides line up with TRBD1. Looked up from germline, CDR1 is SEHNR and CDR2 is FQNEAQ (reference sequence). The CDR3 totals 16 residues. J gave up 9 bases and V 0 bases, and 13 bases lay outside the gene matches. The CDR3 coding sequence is TGTGCCAGCAGCTTAGCTTTCGGACAGGTGGACGCTCAAGCTTTCTTT. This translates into CASSLAFGQVDAQAFF. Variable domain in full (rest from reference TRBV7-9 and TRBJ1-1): DTGVSQNPRHKITKRGQNVTFRCDPISEHNRLYWYRQTLGQGPEFLTYFQNEAQLEKSRLLSDRFSAERPKGSFSTLEIQRTEQGDSAMYLCASSLAFGQVDAQAFFGQGTRLTVV.

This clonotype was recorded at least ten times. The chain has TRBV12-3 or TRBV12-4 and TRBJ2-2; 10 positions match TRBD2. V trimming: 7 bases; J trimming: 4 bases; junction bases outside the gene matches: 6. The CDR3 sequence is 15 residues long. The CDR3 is CASISSGGVTGELFF. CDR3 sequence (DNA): TGTGCCAGCATATCTAGCGGGGGAGTCACCGGGGAGCTGTTTTTT.

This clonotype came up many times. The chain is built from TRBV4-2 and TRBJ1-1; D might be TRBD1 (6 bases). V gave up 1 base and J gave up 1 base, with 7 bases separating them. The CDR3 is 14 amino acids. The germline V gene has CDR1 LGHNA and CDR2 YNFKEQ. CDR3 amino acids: CASSQGGGNTEAFF. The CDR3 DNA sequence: TGTGCCAGCAGCCAAGGAGGGGGGAACACTGAAGCTTTCTTT.

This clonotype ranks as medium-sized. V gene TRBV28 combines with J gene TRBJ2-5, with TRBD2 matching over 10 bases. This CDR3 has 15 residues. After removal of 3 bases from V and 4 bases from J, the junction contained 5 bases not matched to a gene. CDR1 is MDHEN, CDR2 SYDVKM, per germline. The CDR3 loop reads CASSFPPSGRETQYF. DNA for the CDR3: TGTGCCAGCAGTTTCCCTCCTAGCGGGAGAGAGACCCAGTACTTC.

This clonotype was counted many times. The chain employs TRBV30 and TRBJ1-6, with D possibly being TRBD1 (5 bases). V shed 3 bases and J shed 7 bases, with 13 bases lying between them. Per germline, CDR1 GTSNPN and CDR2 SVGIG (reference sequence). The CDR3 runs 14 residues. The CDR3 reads CAWRPGAENSPLHF. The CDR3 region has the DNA TGTGCCTGGAGGCCCGGGGCAGAGAATTCACCCCTCCACTTT.

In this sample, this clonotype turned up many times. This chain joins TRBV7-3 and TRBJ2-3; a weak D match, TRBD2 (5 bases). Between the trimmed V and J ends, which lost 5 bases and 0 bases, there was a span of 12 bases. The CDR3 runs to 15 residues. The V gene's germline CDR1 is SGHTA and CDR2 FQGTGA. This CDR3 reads CASSPKRSSTDTQYF. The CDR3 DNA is TGTGCCAGCAGCCCAAAGCGGTCTAGCACAGATACGCAGTATTTT.

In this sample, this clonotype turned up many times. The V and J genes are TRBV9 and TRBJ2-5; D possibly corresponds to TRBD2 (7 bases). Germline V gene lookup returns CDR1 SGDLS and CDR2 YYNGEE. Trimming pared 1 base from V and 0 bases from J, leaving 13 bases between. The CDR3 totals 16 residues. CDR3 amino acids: CASSVQAGADQETQYF. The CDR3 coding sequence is TGTGCCAGCAGCGTACAGGCGGGGGCCGACCAAGAGACCCAGTACTTC.

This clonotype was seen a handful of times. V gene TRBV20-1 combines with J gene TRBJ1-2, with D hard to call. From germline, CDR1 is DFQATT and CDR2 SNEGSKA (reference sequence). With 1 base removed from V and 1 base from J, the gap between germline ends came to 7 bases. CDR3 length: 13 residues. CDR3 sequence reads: CSARGQRNYGYTF. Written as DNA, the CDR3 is TGCAGTGCTAGAGGACAACGTAACTATGGCTACACCTTC.